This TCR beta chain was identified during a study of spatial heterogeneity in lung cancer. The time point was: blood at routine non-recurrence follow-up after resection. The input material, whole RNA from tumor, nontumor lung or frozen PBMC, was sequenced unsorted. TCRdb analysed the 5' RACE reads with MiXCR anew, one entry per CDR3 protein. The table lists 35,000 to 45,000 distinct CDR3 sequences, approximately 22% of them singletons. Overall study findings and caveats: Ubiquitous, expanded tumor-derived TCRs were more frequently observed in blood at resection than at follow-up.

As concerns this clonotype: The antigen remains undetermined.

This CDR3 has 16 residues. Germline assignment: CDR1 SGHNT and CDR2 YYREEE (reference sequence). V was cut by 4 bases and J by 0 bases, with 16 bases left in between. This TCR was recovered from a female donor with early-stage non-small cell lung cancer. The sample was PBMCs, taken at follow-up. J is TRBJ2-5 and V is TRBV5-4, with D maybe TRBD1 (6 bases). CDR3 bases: TGTGCCAGCAGCCACCCCGGACAGATGTACCAAGAGACCCAGTACTTC. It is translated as CASSHPGQMYQETQYF.